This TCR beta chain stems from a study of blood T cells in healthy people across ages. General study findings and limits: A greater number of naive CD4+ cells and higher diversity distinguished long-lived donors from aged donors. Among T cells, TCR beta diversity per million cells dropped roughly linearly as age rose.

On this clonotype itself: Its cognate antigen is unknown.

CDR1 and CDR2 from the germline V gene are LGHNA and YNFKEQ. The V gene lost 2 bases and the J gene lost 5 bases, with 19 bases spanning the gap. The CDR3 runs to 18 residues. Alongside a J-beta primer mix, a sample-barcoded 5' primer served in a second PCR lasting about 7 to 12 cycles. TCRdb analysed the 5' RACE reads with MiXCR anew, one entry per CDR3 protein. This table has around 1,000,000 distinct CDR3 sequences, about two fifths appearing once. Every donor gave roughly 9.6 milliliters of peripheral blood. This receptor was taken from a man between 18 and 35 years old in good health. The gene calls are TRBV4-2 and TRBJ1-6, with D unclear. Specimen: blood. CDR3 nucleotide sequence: TGTGCCAGCAGCCAAAGGCAAATCCTCGACCCTAATAATTCACCCCTCCACTTT. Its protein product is CASSQRQILDPNNSPLHF.